This T cell receptor (beta chain) originates from a study of blood T cells in healthy people across ages. Study details: With template switching, about one barcoded beta molecule was captured per two T cells.

This clonotype was seen more than once but under ten times. Through a sample-barcoded 5' primer and a J-beta primer mix, a second PCR was run for roughly 7 to 12 cycles. TCRdb ran MiXCR on the 5' RACE reads and lists one entry per CDR3 protein. In the table there are around 820,000 distinct CDR3 sequences, 20% to 25% of which are singletons. Per sample, a minimum of 6 million PBMCs were isolated. Total RNA, at least 5.5 micrograms per sample, came from PBMCs. The V and J ends lost 7 bases and 2 bases respectively, with 15 bases between them. Germline CDR1 and CDR2: SNHLY and FYNNEI. This CDR3 comprises 15 residues. These same data were also listed under a study on T cells of mothers and their children. That work adds: Donors comprised three healthy Caucasian mothers plus their six children.

Input material: blood. The gene calls are TRBV2 and TRBJ2-4; D is perhaps TRBD1 or TRBD2 (6 bases each). The sequence derives from a boy between 10 and 17 years old in good health. CDR3 residues: CASKLEGGPKNIQYF. The DNA for the CDR3 is TGTGCCAGCAAGTTGGAAGGGGGGCCCAAAAACATTCAGTACTTC.